Listed below are T cell receptor beta chains from one sample, sequenced in a study of blood T cells in healthy people across ages. In TCRdb, the 5' RACE reads were re-called with MiXCR into one record per CDR3 protein. The top ten clones hold roughly a fifth of a sample with around 790,000 distinct CDR3 sequences, around two fifths of them seen once. The sample was blood. The receptors derive from a man in his sixties in good health. Both conserved end residues are part of each CDR3. D genes are given only for firm matches. Size values are once, few and many counts, or a class for expanded clones, and some rows have none.

j_gene: TRBJ2-4; d_gene: -; v_gene: TRBV20-1; abundance: -; CDR3aa: CSAPLDNIQYF; CDR3nt: TGCAGTGCTCCTCTTGACAACATTCAGTACTTC
j_gene: TRBJ2-2; d_gene: -; v_gene: TRBV20-1; abundance: -; CDR3aa: CSATGQGRTGELFF; CDR3nt: TGCAGTGCTACTGGCCAGGGTCGCACCGGGGAGCTGTTTTTT
j_gene: TRBJ2-7; d_gene: -; v_gene: TRBV12-3/TRBV12-4; abundance: -; CDR3aa: CASSSSDGGKFYEQYF; CDR3nt: TGTGCCAGCAGTTCGTCGGACGGTGGGAAGTTCTACGAGCAGTACTTC
j_gene: TRBJ2-7; d_gene: -; v_gene: TRBV6-6; abundance: -; CDR3aa: CASSNNGGEQYF; CDR3nt: TGTGCCAGCAGTAATAATGGTGGCGAGCAGTACTTC
j_gene: TRBJ2-7; d_gene: -; v_gene: TRBV14; abundance: -; CDR3aa: CVSSRRDGSYEQYF; CDR3nt: TGTGTCAGCAGCAGACGAGACGGCTCCTACGAGCAGTACTTC
j_gene: TRBJ2-7; d_gene: -; v_gene: TRBV6-1; abundance: -; CDR3aa: CASAYPGTLSYEQYF; CDR3nt: TGTGCCAGCGCTTACCCGGGGACACTTTCCTACGAGCAGTACTTC
j_gene: TRBJ2-7; d_gene: TRBD1; v_gene: TRBV9; abundance: -; CDR3aa: CASSVEGVGQGSYEQYF; CDR3nt: TGTGCCAGCAGCGTAGAGGGCGTGGGACAGGGATCCTACGAGCAGTACTTC
j_gene: TRBJ2-7; d_gene: TRBD1; v_gene: TRBV4-1; abundance: -; CDR3aa: CASSPGQGDTYEQYF; CDR3nt: TGCGCCAGCAGCCCTGGACAGGGGGACACCTACGAGCAGTACTTC
j_gene: TRBJ1-2; d_gene: TRBD1; v_gene: TRBV20-1; abundance: few; CDR3aa: CSASPGQGVSDYGYTF; CDR3nt: TGCAGTGCTAGTCCGGGACAGGGGGTCAGTGACTATGGCTACACCTTC
j_gene: TRBJ2-7; d_gene: TRBD1; v_gene: TRBV6-5; abundance: many; CDR3aa: CASSTGTGSYEQYF; CDR3nt: TGTGCCAGCAGTACCGGGACAGGGTCCTACGAGCAGTACTTC
j_gene: TRBJ1-2; d_gene: TRBD1; v_gene: TRBV20-1; abundance: -; CDR3aa: CSAPGTDYGYTF; CDR3nt: TGCAGTGCGCCCGGGACAGACTATGGCTACACCTTC
j_gene: TRBJ2-5; d_gene: TRBD2; v_gene: TRBV6-2/TRBV6-3; abundance: -; CDR3aa: CASTGGGNQETQYF; CDR3nt: TGTGCCAGCACCGGGGGGGGCAACCAAGAGACCCAGTACTTC
j_gene: TRBJ1-1; d_gene: -; v_gene: TRBV29-1; abundance: few; CDR3aa: CSVVGGFGTEAFF; CDR3nt: TGCAGCGTTGTTGGTGGCTTCGGCACTGAAGCTTTCTTT
j_gene: TRBJ2-5; d_gene: -; v_gene: TRBV6-2/TRBV6-3; abundance: few; CDR3aa: CASSYSGQATETQYF; CDR3nt: TGTGCCAGCAGTTACTCGGGTCAAGCCACAGAGACCCAGTACTTC
j_gene: TRBJ2-2; d_gene: -; v_gene: TRBV6-2/TRBV6-3; abundance: -; CDR3aa: CASNNDGENTGELFF; CDR3nt: TGTGCCAGCAACAATGACGGGGAAAACACCGGGGAGCTGTTTTTT
j_gene: TRBJ2-7; d_gene: TRBD1; v_gene: TRBV29-1; abundance: -; CDR3aa: CSVEDRDRGFYEQYF; CDR3nt: TGCAGCGTTGAAGACCGGGACAGGGGGTTCTACGAGCAGTACTTC
j_gene: TRBJ2-1; d_gene: TRBD2; v_gene: TRBV10-3; abundance: once; CDR3aa: CAISSGLTYNEQFF; CDR3nt: TGTGCCATCAGTTCGGGACTAACCTACAATGAGCAGTTCTTC
j_gene: TRBJ1-6; d_gene: TRBD1; v_gene: TRBV20-1; abundance: few; CDR3aa: CSARGQLNSPLHF; CDR3nt: TGCAGTGCTAGGGGACAGCTTAATTCACCCCTCCACTTT
j_gene: TRBJ2-1; d_gene: TRBD2; v_gene: TRBV4-1; abundance: -; CDR3aa: CASSRNLAGGQNEQFF; CDR3nt: TGCGCCAGCAGCCGGAATCTAGCGGGGGGGCAAAATGAGCAGTTCTTC
j_gene: TRBJ1-2; d_gene: -; v_gene: TRBV7-2; abundance: -; CDR3aa: CASSLGAGNGYTF; CDR3nt: TGTGCCAGCAGCTTAGGGGCAGGGAATGGCTACACCTTC
j_gene: TRBJ1-6; d_gene: -; v_gene: TRBV25-1; abundance: few; CDR3aa: CASRDPGARSPLHF; CDR3nt: TGTGCCAGCAGAGACCCAGGGGCTAGGTCACCCCTCCACTTT
j_gene: TRBJ2-1; d_gene: TRBD2; v_gene: TRBV27; abundance: few; CDR3aa: CASSPREPAGGNNEQFF; CDR3nt: TGTGCCAGCAGTCCCCGGGAGCCAGCGGGGGGAAACAATGAGCAGTTCTTC
j_gene: TRBJ1-1; d_gene: -; v_gene: TRBV20-1; abundance: -; CDR3aa: CSTQVNTEAFF; CDR3nt: TGCAGTACGCAGGTGAACACTGAAGCTTTCTTT